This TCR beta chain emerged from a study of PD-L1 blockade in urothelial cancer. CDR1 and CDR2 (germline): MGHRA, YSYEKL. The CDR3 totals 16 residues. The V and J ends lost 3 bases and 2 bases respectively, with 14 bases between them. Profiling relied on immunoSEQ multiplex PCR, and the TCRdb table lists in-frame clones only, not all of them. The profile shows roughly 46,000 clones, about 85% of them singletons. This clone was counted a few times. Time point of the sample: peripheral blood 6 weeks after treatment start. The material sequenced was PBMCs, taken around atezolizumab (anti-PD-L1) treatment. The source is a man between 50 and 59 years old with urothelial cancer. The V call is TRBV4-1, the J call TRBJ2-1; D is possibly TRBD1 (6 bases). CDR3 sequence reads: CASSHGRDTTYNEQFF. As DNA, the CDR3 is TGCGCCAGCAGCCATGGCCGGGACACGACCTACAATGAGCAGTTCTTC.